This T cell receptor beta chain was observed in a study of control samples from healthy donors and cancer patients. Looked up from germline, CDR1 is SGHDT and CDR2 is YYEEEE. The CDR3 consists of 12 residues. Trimming pared 1 base from V and 5 bases from J, leaving 5 bases between. The protocol was immunoSEQ multiplex PCR, while the TCRdb copy is restricted to in-frame clones and leaves out a portion. Of tens of thousands of clones in the sample, under 90% were seen once. This rearrangement joins TRBV5-6 to TRBJ2-3, with D unresolved. Specimen: PBMCs. The TCR comes from a woman in her forties or fifties with colorectal cancer. The CDR3 spells CASSLSQDTQYF. CDR3 nucleotide sequence: TGTGCCAGCAGCTTGAGTCAAGATACGCAGTATTTT.